This T cell receptor (beta chain) was identified in a study of blood T cell repertoires in COVID-19. Study background: Nucleic acid was either cDNA or gDNA, and it came from T cells, B-cell-depleted T cells, or PBMCs.

Assay: immunoSEQ multiplex PCR; the TCRdb copy retains only in-frame clones and omits some. The data hold 65,000 to 90,000 clones, with about nine tenths observed a single time. From germline, CDR1 is SGDLS and CDR2 YYNGEE. V lost 0 bases and J 4 bases, leaving 8 bases between the germline ends. The CDR3 loop spans 14 amino acids. The sequenced sample consisted of peripheral blood. The chain couples TRBV9 to TRBJ1-3, with a possible D match to TRBD1 (6 bases). This receptor was obtained from a woman in her forties or fifties with active or convalescent COVID-19. CDR3 coding DNA: TGTGCCAGCAGCGTAGATGGACAGGGAAACACCATATATTTT. The encoded protein is CASSVDGQGNTIYF.